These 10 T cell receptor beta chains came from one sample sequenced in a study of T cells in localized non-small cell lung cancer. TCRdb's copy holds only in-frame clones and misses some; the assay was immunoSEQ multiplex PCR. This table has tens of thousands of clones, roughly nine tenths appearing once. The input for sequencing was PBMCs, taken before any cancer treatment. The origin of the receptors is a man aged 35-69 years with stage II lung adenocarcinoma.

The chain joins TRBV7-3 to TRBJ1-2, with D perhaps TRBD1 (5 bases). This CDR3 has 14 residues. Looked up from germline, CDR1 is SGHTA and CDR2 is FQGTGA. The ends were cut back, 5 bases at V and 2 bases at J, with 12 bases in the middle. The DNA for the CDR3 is TGTGCCAGCAGCCCCGCCCCAGGGAACTATGGCTACACCTTC. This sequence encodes CASSPAPGNYGYTF.

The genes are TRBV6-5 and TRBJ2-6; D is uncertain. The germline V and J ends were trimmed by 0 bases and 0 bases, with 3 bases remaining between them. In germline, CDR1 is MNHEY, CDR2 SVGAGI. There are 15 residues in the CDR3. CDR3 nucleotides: TGTGCCAGCAGTTACTCGGACTCTGGGGCCAACGTCCTGACTTTC. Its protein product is CASSYSDSGANVLTF.

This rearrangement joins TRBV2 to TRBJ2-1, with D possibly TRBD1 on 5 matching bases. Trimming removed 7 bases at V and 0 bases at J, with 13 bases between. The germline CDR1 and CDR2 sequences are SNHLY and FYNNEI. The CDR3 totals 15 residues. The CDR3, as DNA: TGTGCCAGCATCCGACAGATACTCTCCTACAATGAGCAGTTCTTC. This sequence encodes CASIRQILSYNEQFF.

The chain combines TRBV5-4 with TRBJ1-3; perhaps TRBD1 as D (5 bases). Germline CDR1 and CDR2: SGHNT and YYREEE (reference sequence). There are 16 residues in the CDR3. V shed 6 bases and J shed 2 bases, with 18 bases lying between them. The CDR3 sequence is CASTFDRGLTGNTIYF. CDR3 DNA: TGTGCCAGCACCTTTGATAGGGGACTCACTGGAAACACCATATATTTT.

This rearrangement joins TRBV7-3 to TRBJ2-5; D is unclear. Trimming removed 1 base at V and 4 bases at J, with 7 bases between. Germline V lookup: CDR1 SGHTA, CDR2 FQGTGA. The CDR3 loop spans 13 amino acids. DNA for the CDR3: TGTGCCAGCAGCTTAAACCGCGGAGAGACCCAGTACTTC. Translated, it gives CASSLNRGETQYF.

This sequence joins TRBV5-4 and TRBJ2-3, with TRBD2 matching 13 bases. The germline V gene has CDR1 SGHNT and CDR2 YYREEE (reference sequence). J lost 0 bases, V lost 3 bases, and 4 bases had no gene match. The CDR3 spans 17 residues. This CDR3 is CASSSGLAGVSTDTQYF. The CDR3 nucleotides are TGTGCCAGCAGCTCCGGACTAGCGGGGGTAAGCACAGATACGCAGTATTTT.

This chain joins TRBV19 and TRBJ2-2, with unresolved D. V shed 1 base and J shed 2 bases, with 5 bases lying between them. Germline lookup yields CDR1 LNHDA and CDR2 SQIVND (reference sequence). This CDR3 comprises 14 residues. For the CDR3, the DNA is TGTGCCAGTAGTATAGCCCCAAACACCGGGGAGCTGTTTTTT. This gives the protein CASSIAPNTGELFF.

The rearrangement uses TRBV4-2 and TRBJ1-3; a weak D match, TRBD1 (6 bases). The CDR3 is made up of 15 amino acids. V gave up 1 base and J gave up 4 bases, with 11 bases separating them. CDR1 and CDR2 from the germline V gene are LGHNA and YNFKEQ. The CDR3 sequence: CASSQGSGDGNTIYF. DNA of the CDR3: TGTGCCAGCAGCCAAGGGTCAGGGGACGGAAACACCATATATTTT.

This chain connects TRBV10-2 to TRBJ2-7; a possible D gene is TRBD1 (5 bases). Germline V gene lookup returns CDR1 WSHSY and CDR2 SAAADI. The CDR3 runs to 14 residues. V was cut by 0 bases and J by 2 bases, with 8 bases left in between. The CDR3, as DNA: TGCGCCAGCAGTGAGTCTTACAGGACCTACGAGCAGTACGTC. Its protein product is CASSESYRTYEQYV.

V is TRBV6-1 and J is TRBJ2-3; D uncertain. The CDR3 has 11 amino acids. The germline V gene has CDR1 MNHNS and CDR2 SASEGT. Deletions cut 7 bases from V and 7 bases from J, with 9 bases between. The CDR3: CASTSSYTQYF. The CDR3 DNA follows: TGTGCCAGCACCTCGAGCTATACGCAGTATTTT.